Sequencing of this T cell receptor (beta chain) was carried out in a study of long-term antiretroviral therapy in people with HIV. Study results and caveats: Whichever time point was examined, clones expanded before ART dominated the repertoire. Controls exceeded HIV repertoires in CDR3 length range. Therapy changes, viral resistance and ART adherence were not documented in the available data.

At survey level, the immunoSEQ assay was run in its v3.0 version. Sequencing used immunoSEQ multiplex PCR; TCRdb keeps in-frame clones, though not all of them. The data contain some 45,000 clones, roughly 86% of them singletons. This clone was recorded once. The antigen is undetermined. The CDR3 length is 14 residues. CDR1 is MNHEY, CDR2 SMNVEV, per germline (reference sequence). The ends lost 5 bases at V and 5 bases at J; junction bases unmatched: 6. The chain combines TRBV27 with TRBJ1-2; 9 bases are shared with TRBD1. The sequence came from a woman in her 50s with HIV. Source: unsorted PBMCs, taken 0.1 years before starting antiretroviral therapy. In DNA, the CDR3 is TGTGCCAGCAGTCAACAGGGGGCTGGGTATGGCTACACCTTC. Amino acid sequence: CASSQQGAGYGYTF.